The present T cell receptor beta chain was sequenced within a study of blood T cell repertoires in COVID-19. Overall study: From the United States, Italy and Spain came samples of acute and convalescent COVID-19. Nucleic acid was either cDNA or gDNA, and it came from T cells, B-cell-depleted T cells, or PBMCs.

Authors' methods: How many nucleated cells were present was estimated from reference gene primer amplification. The assay was immunoSEQ multiplex PCR, and TCRdb's table has in-frame clones only and misses some. Clonal size and the V and J genes are those of that table, whereas D and trimming came from the DNA. Of over 150,000 clones listed, roughly 89% are singletons. Germline CDR1 LGHDT, CDR2 YNNKEL (reference sequence). The length of the CDR3 is 12 residues. V lost 5 bases, J lost 5 bases, and 9 bases lay in between. Sequences were obtained from peripheral blood. The rearrangement links TRBV3-1 (or the pseudogene TRBV3-2) to TRBJ1-1; D call uncertain. This receptor was obtained from a woman aged 70-85 years with COVID-19, enrolled during active disease. CDR3 in amino acids: CASSFGETEAFF. Written as DNA, the CDR3 is TGTGCCAGCAGCTTCGGGGAGACTGAAGCTTTCTTT.